This is a list of T cell receptor beta chains from one sample in a study of cytomegalovirus exposure and HLA in healthy donors. Some clones are missing from TCRdb's copy, which holds only in-frame ones; the method was immunoSEQ multiplex PCR. The sample includes some 190,000 clones, 75% to 85% of them seen just once. Sequencing used PBMCs. These receptors were taken from a young man in good health and CMV-seronegative. Both conserved end residues are part of each CDR3. Each record gives: D gene, clone size, V gene, J gene, CDR3 DNA, CDR3 protein. A D gene is named only where the DNA matches it firmly. Clone size is not always given. Where it is, it says once, few, many or a class for expanded clones.

.	.	TRBV9	TRBJ2-6	TGTGCCAGCAAGGGCAGGGTGTCGGGTGGGGCCAACGTCCTGACTTTC	CASKGRVSGGANVLTF
.	once	TRBV7-2	TRBJ1-1	TGTGCCAGCAGCTTAGATATAACGGGGTGGAGCACTGAAGCTTTCTTT	CASSLDITGWSTEAFF
.	.	TRBV5-4	TRBJ2-1	TGTGCCAGCAGCCCTACTCTTGGCGCAGGGGACAATGAGCAGTTCTTC	CASSPTLGAGDNEQFF
.	.	TRBV19	TRBJ1-5	TGTGCCAGTAGTCATCCCGACAGGCTCAATCAGCCCCAGCATTTT	CASSHPDRLNQPQHF
.	.	TRBV5-1	TRBJ1-1	TGCGCCAGCAGCTTGGGCCCAGGGAACACTGAAGCTTTCTTT	CASSLGPGNTEAFF
.	.	TRBV9	TRBJ2-3	TGTGCCAGCAGCGTAGGGACAGTTAGCACAGATACGCAGTATTTT	CASSVGTVSTDTQYF
.	.	TRBV6-1	TRBJ1-2	TGTGCCAGCAGGAATAATCAGGGATCCGGCTACACCTTC	CASRNNQGSGYTF
TRBD2	.	TRBV7-2	TRBJ2-1	TGTGCCAGCAGCTTACCGGGAGGCCCTGGGAATGAGCAGTTCTTC	CASSLPGGPGNEQFF
.	.	TRBV6-1	TRBJ1-5	TGTGCCAGCAGTGCCACAGGGAAGGGTCAGCCCCAGCATTTT	CASSATGKGQPQHF
TRBD1	.	TRBV5-1	TRBJ2-3	TGCGCCAGCAGCTTGGTTGGGACAGGGGGTCAAGATACGCAGTATTTT	CASSLVGTGGQDTQYF
TRBD2	.	TRBV6-4	TRBJ2-3	TGTGCCAGCAGTGACGGGAGGGAGTCAGATACGCAGTATTTT	CASSDGRESDTQYF
.	.	TRBV5-1	TRBJ2-2	TGCGCCAGCAGCTCTCGGGGGAAGAACACCGGGGAGCTGTTTTTT	CASSSRGKNTGELFF
TRBD1	.	TRBV27	TRBJ2-1	TGTGCCAGCAGTACGCCCGGGACAGGGTTGGGCAATGAGCAGTTCTTC	CASSTPGTGLGNEQFF
.	.	TRBV9	TRBJ2-1	TGTGCCAGCAGCGTAGAACTGGGGGGATACAATGAGCAGTTCTTC	CASSVELGGYNEQFF
.	.	TRBV11-2	TRBJ1-2	TGTGCCAGCAGCCCACTCCGGGTTCTGGCGGAGGGCTACACCTTC	CASSPLRVLAEGYTF
.	few	TRBV4-1	TRBJ2-5	TGCGCCAGCAGCCAAGGCGACAGAGACCAAGAGACCCAGTACTTC	CASSQGDRDQETQYF
TRBD1	.	TRBV28	TRBJ1-5	TGTGCCAGCACGGAGGCAGGGGGCATGGGTAGCAATCAGCCCCAGCATTTT	CASTEAGGMGSNQPQHF
.	.	TRBV19	TRBJ1-1	TGTGCCAGTAGAGCTCAGGGGAACACTGAAGCTTTCTTT	CASRAQGNTEAFF
TRBD2	.	TRBV5-1	TRBJ2-1	TGCGCCAGCAGCAAGGCGGAGGTAGCGGGAGGTAACGAGCAGTTCTTC	CASSKAEVAGGNEQFF
.	once	TRBV5-1	TRBJ2-1	TGCGCCAGCAGCTTGAACAACAACAATGAGCAGTTCTTC	CASSLNNNNEQFF